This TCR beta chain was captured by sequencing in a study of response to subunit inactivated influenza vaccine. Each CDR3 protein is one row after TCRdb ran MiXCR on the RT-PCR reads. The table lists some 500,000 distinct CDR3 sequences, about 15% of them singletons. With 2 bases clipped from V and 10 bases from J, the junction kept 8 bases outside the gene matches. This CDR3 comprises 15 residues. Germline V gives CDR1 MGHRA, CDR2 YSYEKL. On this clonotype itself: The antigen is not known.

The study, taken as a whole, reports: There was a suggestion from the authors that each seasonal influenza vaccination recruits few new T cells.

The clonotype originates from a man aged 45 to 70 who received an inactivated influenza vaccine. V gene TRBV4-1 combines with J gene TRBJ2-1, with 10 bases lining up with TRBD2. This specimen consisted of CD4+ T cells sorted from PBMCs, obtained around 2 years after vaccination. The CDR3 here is CASSQRLAGVQEQFF. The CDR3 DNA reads TGCGCCAGCAGCCAACGTCTAGCGGGAGTACAGGAGCAGTTCTTC.